This T cell receptor beta chain is from a study of chemoradiotherapy in HPV16-positive cancers (dated by TCRdb to 2022 to 2024). In terms of the full investigation: Using functional T-cell assays on cells from a couple of HPV16-positive patients, the researchers defined candidate HPV-specific T-cell clones and common TCR motifs. The study asked whether T-cell immunity against the HPV oncoproteins E6 and E7 changes during chemoradiotherapy and whether it affects survival. Next, the candidate HPV-specific TCRs and motifs were followed in TCR repertoires from around 93 patients with HPV-related cancers. Results and caveats for the whole study, not just this receptor: Expansion of candidate HPV-specific clones and E7-related TCR motifs was observed in the tumor microenvironment during treatment, whereas no such expansion was observed for non-HPV-specific T cells. Improved recurrence-free survival in HPV16-positive patients was associated with expansion of HPV-responsive T cells during chemoradiotherapy. The survival association was reported for HPV16-positive patients, and the functional definition of HPV-specific T cells was derived from only a couple of HPV16-positive patients.

CDR1 is given as SEHNR and CDR2 as FQNEAQ, both from the germline V gene (reference sequence). Trimming costs V 6 bases and J 0 bases, and their ends lie 6 bases apart. The CDR3 goes from the cysteine to the phenylalanine over 12 residues. The kept DNA is CDR3 alone, 36 bases in frame from the first base. Comment on this clone: Its cognate antigen has yet to be identified. Base qualities were left out, and no much larger clone turns up one base away.

The library relied on the immunoSEQ multiplex PCR assay. Sourced from immuneACCESS, this table was stored by TCRdb with only in-frame sequences that have V and J called. A share of the clones is absent; for the studies checked, an unresolved V gene accounts for under half, and the remainder has no known explanation. This sample has fewer than 20,000 clones in its table, and just under 70% of those were observed once. Approximately 8.2% of the sample goes to the ten largest clones. Repertoires were sampled multiple times during chemoradiotherapy, which allowed clonal expansion in the tumor microenvironment to be followed.

The V and J genes are TRBV7-9 and TRBJ2-7; the D gene remains uncertain. The TCR originated in a human donor with HPV-associated anogenital cancer. Sequences were derived from tumor tissue, sampled from a patient who underwent chemoradiotherapy. Here is the DNA: TGTGCCAGCAGTCAGAGCTCCTACGAGCAGTACTTC. This yields the protein CASSQSSYEQYF. Outside the CDR3, residues come from the reference TRBV7-9 and TRBJ2-7 proteins, so the full variable domain is: DTGVSQNPRHKITKRGQNVTFRCDPISEHNRLYWYRQTLGQGPEFLTYFQNEAQLEKSRLLSDRFSAERPKGSFSTLEIQRTEQGDSAMYLCASSQSSYEQYFGPGTRLTVT.